A single sample gave rise to the 20 T cell receptor beta chains below, sequenced in a study of blood T cell repertoires in COVID-19. Here immunoSEQ multiplex PCR was the method, and the copy in TCRdb shows in-frame clones only, minus some. Among 150,000 to 200,000 clones listed, under 85% were seen once. What was sequenced was peripheral blood. Receptors originate from a man older than 75 with COVID-19, enrolled during active disease.

Many counts were recorded for this clone. This chain connects TRBV3-1 (or the pseudogene TRBV3-2) to TRBJ1-6; D uncertain. Trimming took off 0 bases at V and 0 bases at J, with 15 bases between the two ends. This CDR3 region has 19 residues. Germline CDR1 LGHDT, CDR2 YNNKEL (reference sequence). CDR3 nucleotides: TGTGCCAGCAGCCAAGATCTTGTACGGTCGAGCTCCTATAATTCACCCCTCCACTTT. It encodes CASSQDLVRSSSYNSPLHF.

This sequence joins TRBV19 and TRBJ1-1, with D possibly TRBD1 on 6 matching bases. The germline V gene encodes CDR1 LNHDA and CDR2 SQIVND (reference sequence). Trimming took 2 bases from V and 8 from J, leaving 9 bases between them. The CDR3 sequence is 12 residues long. The CDR3 DNA is TGTGCCAGTAGTATAACAGGGCGGGAAGCTTTCTTT. Translated: CASSITGREAFF.

This chain connects TRBV7-9 to TRBJ2-3; the D gene is possibly TRBD2 (6 bases). The CDR3 has 13 amino acids. Deletions cut 5 bases from V and 0 bases from J, with 6 bases between. Germline V CDR1 and CDR2: SEHNR, FQNEAQ (reference sequence). The CDR3, as DNA: TGTGCCAGCAGCCGGGGGAGCACAGATACGCAGTATTTT. Its translation is CASSRGSTDTQYF.

V and J are TRBV18 and TRBJ1-1; D not certain. V was trimmed by 3 bases and J by 3 bases, leaving 11 bases between them. The germline V gene has CDR1 KGHSH and CDR2 LQKENI. The CDR3 is 14 residues long. CDR3 region: CASSPNSKDTEAFF. The CDR3 nucleotides are TGTGCCAGCTCACCGAACAGCAAAGACACTGAAGCTTTCTTT.

This clone was seen ten or more times. The chain couples TRBV6-5 to TRBJ2-7; the D is unclear. V dropped 4 bases and J dropped 1 base, with 8 bases sitting between them. Germline V gives CDR1 MNHEY, CDR2 SVGAGI. The CDR3 covers 13 residues. CDR3 sequence reads: CASSLFRSYEQYF. DNA of the CDR3: TGTGCCAGCAGTTTGTTCCGGTCCTACGAGCAGTACTTC.

This clone has just one count. CDR3 coding DNA: TGTGCCAGCAGTTACTTCGACAGGGGAAATGGCTACACCTTC. This encodes CASSYFDRGNGYTF. The chain links TRBV6-5 to TRBJ1-2; 8 nucleotides align to TRBD1. The junction had 4 bases not matched to a gene; V was cut back by 1 base and J by 6 bases. Germline V gives CDR1 MNHEY, CDR2 SVGAGI. This CDR3 region has 14 residues.

The chain is built from TRBV6-2 or TRBV6-3 and TRBJ1-4; TRBD1 matches at 9 bases. CDR3 length: 14 amino acids. V dropped 5 bases and J dropped 8; count of bases not matched to a gene: 6. The germline CDR1 and CDR2 sequences are MNHEY and SVGEGT. This CDR3 reads CASSMTGGREKLFF. For the CDR3, the DNA is TGTGCCAGCAGTATGACAGGGGGACGCGAAAAACTGTTTTTT.

This rearrangement joins TRBV19 to TRBJ1-5; 7 positions agree with TRBD1. The CDR3 runs to 14 residues. Germline assignment: CDR1 LNHDA and CDR2 SQIVND (reference sequence). Trimming took 3 bases from V and 4 from J; bases not matched to a gene: 3. The CDR3 is CASSIGTDNQPQHF. DNA of the CDR3: TGTGCCAGTAGTATCGGGACAGATAATCAGCCCCAGCATTTT.

The rearrangement uses TRBV9 and TRBJ1-6; 10 bases are a match to TRBD1. V dropped 0 bases and J dropped 9; count of bases not matched to a gene: 3. CDR1 is SGDLS, CDR2 YYNGEE, per germline. The CDR3 is 15 residues long. This CDR3 is CASSVGGTGASPLHF. The CDR3 region has the DNA TGTGCCAGCAGCGTAGGGGGGACAGGGGCTTCACCCCTCCACTTT.

This clone occurred a few times. This sequence joins TRBV15 and TRBJ1-3; TRBD1 matches 10 bases. The germline gives CDR1 LNHNV, CDR2 YYDKDF (reference sequence). The CDR3 is 15 residues long. V was clipped by 8 bases and J by 4 bases; unmatched bases: 8. The CDR3 region is CATSRTGGRGNTIYF. The CDR3 DNA reads as TGTGCCACCTCCCGGACAGGGGGTAGGGGAAACACCATATATTTT.

The chain couples TRBV7-9 to TRBJ1-1; D not resolved. The CDR3 is 14 residues long. Germline CDR1 is SEHNR and CDR2 is FQNEAQ (reference sequence). With 3 bases removed from V and 4 bases from J, the gap between germline ends came to 12 bases. DNA of the CDR3: TGTGCCAGCAGCTTCGGCGGGGAGAGCACTGAAGCTTTCTTT. Its translation: CASSFGGESTEAFF.

V gene TRBV7-8 combines with J gene TRBJ1-6; the match to TRBD1 covers 9 bases. Germline-derived CDR1 and CDR2 are SGHVS and FQNEAQ. The CDR3 loop spans 16 amino acids. J lost 8 bases, V lost 1 base, and 6 bases had no gene match. CDR3 DNA sequence: TGTGCCAGCAGCTTAGTTTTGGGACAGGGTTATTCACCCCTCCACTTT. This encodes CASSLVLGQGYSPLHF.

This clone was seen more than once but under ten times. The chain joins TRBV6-1 to TRBJ1-1, with 9 bases aligning to TRBD1. With 8 bases clipped from V and 0 bases from J, the junction kept 1 base outside the gene matches. The germline gives CDR1 MNHNS, CDR2 SASEGT. The CDR3 sequence is 13 residues long. The CDR3 DNA follows: TGTGCCAGCGGGACAGGGATGAACACTGAAGCTTTCTTT. Protein product: CASGTGMNTEAFF.

J is TRBJ1-2 and V is TRBV19; 7 bases are a match to TRBD1. V shed 5 bases and J 6 bases; nucleotides not matched to a gene: 3. The germline gives CDR1 LNHDA, CDR2 SQIVND (reference sequence). The CDR3 extends over 12 amino acids. This CDR3 reads CASSADRDGYTF. The CDR3 DNA follows: TGTGCCAGTAGTGCCGACAGGGATGGCTACACCTTC.

V is TRBV5-1 and J is TRBJ2-4; maybe TRBD2 (6 bases). CDR3 length equals 16 residues. Trimming shortened V by 1 base and J by 6 bases, and 17 bases separated the two germline ends. Germline V gives CDR1 SGHRS, CDR2 YFSETQ. CDR3 sequence (DNA): TGCGCCAGCAGCTTGAGCTACCGGGACTCAGGAAACATTCAGTACTTC. Residues: CASSLSYRDSGNIQYF.

This clone was seen only once. V gene TRBV18 combines with J gene TRBJ1-4, with D perhaps TRBD1 (6 bases). The CDR3 is 16 amino acids. Germline V CDR1 and CDR2: KGHSH, LQKENI. Between the trimmed V and J ends, which lost 5 bases and 2 bases, there was a span of 15 bases. The chain's CDR3 is CASSTLNRDTNEKLFF. CDR3 nucleotide sequence: TGTGCCAGCTCAACACTCAACAGGGACACTAATGAAAAACTGTTTTTT.

The V call is TRBV19, the J call TRBJ1-1, with TRBD1 matching over 7 bases. Trimming cost V 7 bases and J 10 bases; bases outside gene matches: 12. The CDR3 loop spans 13 amino acids. CDR1 is LNHDA and CDR2 is SQIVND in the germline V gene (reference sequence). CDR3 sequence reads: CASNRDRQGGAFF. CDR3 bases: TGTGCCAGTAATCGCGATCGGCAGGGGGGAGCTTTCTTT.

V and J are TRBV5-4 and TRBJ2-1, with TRBD2 matching 7 bases. Trimming at V came to 4 bases and at J to 5 bases, leaving 6 bases not matched to a gene. This CDR3 region has 14 residues. Germline CDR1 SGHNT, CDR2 YYREEE (reference sequence). CDR3 DNA sequence: TGTGCCAGCAGCCGCCGGGACTACCACAATGAGCAGTTCTTC. Residues: CASSRRDYHNEQFF. Using reference TRBV5-4 and TRBJ2-1 for the parts outside the CDR3, the full variable domain is ETGVTQSPTHLIKTRGQQVTLRCSSQSGHNTVSWYQQALGQGPQFIFQYYREEENGRGNFPPRFSGLQFPNYSSELNVNALELDDSALYLCASSRRDYHNEQFFGPGTRLTVL.

The V call is TRBV5-1, the J call TRBJ2-5; a possible D gene is TRBD2 (6 bases). V was pared by 2 bases and J by 5 bases, with 13 bases between. The CDR3 is 14 amino acids. Per germline, CDR1 SGHRS and CDR2 YFSETQ. The CDR3 sequence: CASSFGTVRETQYF. The CDR3 bases are TGCGCCAGCAGCTTTGGGACTGTCCGGGAGACCCAGTACTTC.

This clone was seen a handful of times. The CDR3 DNA follows: TGTGCCAGCAGCTTCACTAGCGGGGGGGCCTCCTACGAGCAGTACTTC. Translation: CASSFTSGGASYEQYF. V usage is TRBV7-2 and J usage is TRBJ2-7; 13 bases match TRBD2. There are 16 residues in the CDR3. Germline V gene data show CDR1 as SGHTA and CDR2 as FQGNSA. Trimming cost V 3 bases and J 0 bases; bases outside gene matches: 2. Looking up the rest from reference TRBV7-2 and TRBJ2-7 gives the full variable domain: GAGVSQSPSNKVTEKGKDVELRCDPISGHTALYWYRQSLGQGLEFLIYFQGNSAPDKSGLPSDRFSAERTGGSVSTLTIQRTQQEDSAVYLCASSFTSGGASYEQYFGPGTRLTVT.